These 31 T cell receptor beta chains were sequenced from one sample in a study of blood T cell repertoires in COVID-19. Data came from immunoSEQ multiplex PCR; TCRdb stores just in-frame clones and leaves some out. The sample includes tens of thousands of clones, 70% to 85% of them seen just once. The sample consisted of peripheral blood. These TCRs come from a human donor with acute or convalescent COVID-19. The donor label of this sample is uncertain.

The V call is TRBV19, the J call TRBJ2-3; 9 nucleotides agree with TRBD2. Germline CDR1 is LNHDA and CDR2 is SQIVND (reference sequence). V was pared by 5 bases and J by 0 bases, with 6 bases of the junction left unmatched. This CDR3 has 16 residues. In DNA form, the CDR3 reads TGTGCCAGTAGTTCCCTAGCGGGGCCTAGCACAGATACGCAGTATTTT. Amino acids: CASSSLAGPSTDTQYF.

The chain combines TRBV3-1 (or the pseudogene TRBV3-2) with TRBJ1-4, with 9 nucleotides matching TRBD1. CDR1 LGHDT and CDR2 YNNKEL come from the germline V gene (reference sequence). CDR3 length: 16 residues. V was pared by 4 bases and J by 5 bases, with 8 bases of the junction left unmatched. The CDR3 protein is CASSPEGQGINEKLFF. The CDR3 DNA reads TGTGCCAGCAGCCCGGAAGGACAGGGGATAAATGAAAAACTGTTTTTT.

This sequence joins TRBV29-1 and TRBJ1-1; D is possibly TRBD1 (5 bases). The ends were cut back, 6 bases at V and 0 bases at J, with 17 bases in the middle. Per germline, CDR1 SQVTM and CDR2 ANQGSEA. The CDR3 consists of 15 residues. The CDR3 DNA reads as TGCAGCGTAGCCGGAAGGGGCGGACTGAACACTGAAGCTTTCTTT. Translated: CSVAGRGGLNTEAFF.

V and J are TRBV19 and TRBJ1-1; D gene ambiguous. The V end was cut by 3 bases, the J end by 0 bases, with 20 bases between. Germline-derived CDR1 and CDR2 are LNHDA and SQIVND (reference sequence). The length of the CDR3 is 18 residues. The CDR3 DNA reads TGTGCCAGTAGTATTGAAAGGACCAGGCGGGTTGTGAACACTGAAGCTTTCTTT. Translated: CASSIERTRRVVNTEAFF.

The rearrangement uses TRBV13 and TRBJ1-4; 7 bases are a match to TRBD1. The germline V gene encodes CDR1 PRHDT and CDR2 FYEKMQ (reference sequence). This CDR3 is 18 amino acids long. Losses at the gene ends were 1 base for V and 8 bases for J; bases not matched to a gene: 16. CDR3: CASSLERDPGGIGEKLFF. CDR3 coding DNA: TGTGCCAGCAGCTTAGAAAGGGACCCAGGGGGGATCGGCGAAAAACTGTTTTTT.

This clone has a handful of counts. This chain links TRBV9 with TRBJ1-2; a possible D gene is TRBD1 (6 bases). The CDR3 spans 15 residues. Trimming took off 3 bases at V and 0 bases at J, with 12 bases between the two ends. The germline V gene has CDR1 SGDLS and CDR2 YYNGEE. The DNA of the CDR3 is TGTGCCAGCAGCGCACGGACAGTAGCTAACTATGGCTACACCTTC. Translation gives CASSARTVANYGYTF. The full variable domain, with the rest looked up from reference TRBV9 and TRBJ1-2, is DSGVTQTPKHLITATGQRVTLRCSPRSGDLSVYWYQQSLDQGLQFLIQYYNGEERAKGNILERFSAQQFPDLHSELNLSSLELGDSALYFCASSARTVANYGYTFGSGTRLTVV.

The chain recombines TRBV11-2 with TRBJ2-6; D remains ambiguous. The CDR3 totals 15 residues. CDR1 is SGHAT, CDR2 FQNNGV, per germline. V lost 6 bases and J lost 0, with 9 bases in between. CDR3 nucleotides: TGTGCCAGCAGGCCCACAAGCTCTGGGGCCAACGTCCTGACTTTC. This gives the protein CASRPTSSGANVLTF.

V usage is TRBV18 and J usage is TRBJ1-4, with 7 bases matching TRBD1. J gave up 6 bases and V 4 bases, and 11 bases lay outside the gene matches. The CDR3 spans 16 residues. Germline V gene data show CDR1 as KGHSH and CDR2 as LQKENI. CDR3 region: CASSLPAGTDYEKLFF. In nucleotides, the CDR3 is TGTGCCAGCTCACTCCCTGCCGGGACAGATTATGAAAAACTGTTTTTT. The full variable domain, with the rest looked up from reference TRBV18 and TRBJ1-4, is NAGVMQNPRHLVRRRGQEARLRCSPMKGHSHVYWYRQLPEEGLKFMVYLQKENIIDESGMPKERFSAEFPKEGPSILRIQQVVRGDSAAYFCASSLPAGTDYEKLFFGSGTQLSVL.

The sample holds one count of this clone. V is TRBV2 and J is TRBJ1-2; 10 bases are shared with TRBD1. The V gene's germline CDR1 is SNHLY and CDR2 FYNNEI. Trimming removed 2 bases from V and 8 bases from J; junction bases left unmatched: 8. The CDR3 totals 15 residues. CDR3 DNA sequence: TGTGCCAGCAGTGAACGTCCCGGACAGGGGGGCGGCTACACCTTC. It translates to CASSERPGQGGGYTF.

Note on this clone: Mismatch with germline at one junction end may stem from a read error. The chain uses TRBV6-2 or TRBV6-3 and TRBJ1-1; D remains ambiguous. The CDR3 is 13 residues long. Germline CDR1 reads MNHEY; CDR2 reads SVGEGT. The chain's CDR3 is CASSYSRGTEAFF. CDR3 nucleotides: TGTGCCAGCAGCTACTCACGGGGTACTGAAGCTTTCTTT.

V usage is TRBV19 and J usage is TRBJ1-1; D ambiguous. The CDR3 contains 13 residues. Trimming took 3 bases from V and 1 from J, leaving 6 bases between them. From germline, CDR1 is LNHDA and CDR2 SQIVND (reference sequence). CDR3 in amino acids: CASSIRENTEAFF. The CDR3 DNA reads TGTGCCAGTAGTATCCGGGAGAACACTGAAGCTTTCTTT.

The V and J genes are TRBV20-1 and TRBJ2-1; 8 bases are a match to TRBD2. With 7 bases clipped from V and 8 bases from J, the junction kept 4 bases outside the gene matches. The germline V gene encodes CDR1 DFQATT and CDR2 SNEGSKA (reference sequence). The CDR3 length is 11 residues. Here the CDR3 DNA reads TGCAGTGGACAGCGGGAGTATGAGCAGTTCTTC. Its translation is CSGQREYEQFF.

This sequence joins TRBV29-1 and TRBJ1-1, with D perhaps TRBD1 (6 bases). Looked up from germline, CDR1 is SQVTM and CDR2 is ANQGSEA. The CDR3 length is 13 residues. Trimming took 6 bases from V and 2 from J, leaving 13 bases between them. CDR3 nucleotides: TGCAGCGTCCATACAGGGATAAACACTGAAGCTTTCTTT. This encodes CSVHTGINTEAFF.

The CDR3, as DNA: TGTGCCAGCAGCTTGTGGGACAGGGATTACACTGAAGCTTTCTTT. This encodes CASSLWDRDYTEAFF. The rearrangement links TRBV7-9 to TRBJ1-1; the match to TRBD1 covers 9 bases. CDR3 size: 15 residues. Germline CDR1 reads SEHNR; CDR2 reads FQNEAQ (reference sequence). Trimming at V came to 3 bases and at J to 3 bases, leaving 5 bases not matched to a gene.

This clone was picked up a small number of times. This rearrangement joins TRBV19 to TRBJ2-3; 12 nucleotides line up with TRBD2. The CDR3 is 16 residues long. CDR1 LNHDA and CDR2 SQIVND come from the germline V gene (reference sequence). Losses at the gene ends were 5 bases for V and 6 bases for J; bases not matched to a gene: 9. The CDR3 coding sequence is TGTGCCAGTAGTGAACGCCTAGCGGGAGGGCTCGATACGCAGTATTTT. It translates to CASSERLAGGLDTQYF.

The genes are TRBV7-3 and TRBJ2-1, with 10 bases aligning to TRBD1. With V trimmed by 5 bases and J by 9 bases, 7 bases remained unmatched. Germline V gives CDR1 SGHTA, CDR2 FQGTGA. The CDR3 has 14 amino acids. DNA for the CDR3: TGTGCCAGCAGCCCCCAGACAGGGGGCAGTGAGCAGTTCTTC. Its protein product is CASSPQTGGSEQFF.

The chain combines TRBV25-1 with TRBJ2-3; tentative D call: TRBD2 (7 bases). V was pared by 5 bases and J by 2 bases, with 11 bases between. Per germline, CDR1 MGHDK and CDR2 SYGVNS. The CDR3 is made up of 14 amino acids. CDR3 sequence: CASSLGGPTDTQYF. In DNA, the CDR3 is TGTGCCAGCAGTTTGGGGGGGCCCACAGATACGCAGTATTTT.

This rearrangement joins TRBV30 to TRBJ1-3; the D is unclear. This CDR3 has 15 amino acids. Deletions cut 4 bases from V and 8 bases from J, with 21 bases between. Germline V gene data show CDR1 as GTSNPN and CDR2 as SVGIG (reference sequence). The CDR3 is CAWTEKGIKRDTIYF. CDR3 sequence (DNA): TGTGCCTGGACCGAAAAAGGGATTAAGAGGGACACCATATATTTT.

The CDR3 bases are TGCAGCGTTGAAGGGGGACAGGACTTTTACGAGCAGTACTTC. Protein sequence: CSVEGGQDFYEQYF. The genes are TRBV29-1 and TRBJ2-7, with 8 bases identical to TRBD1. The CDR3 covers 14 residues. Per germline, CDR1 SQVTM and CDR2 ANQGSEA. V lost 1 base to trimming and J lost 4 bases; unmatched junction nucleotides: 6.

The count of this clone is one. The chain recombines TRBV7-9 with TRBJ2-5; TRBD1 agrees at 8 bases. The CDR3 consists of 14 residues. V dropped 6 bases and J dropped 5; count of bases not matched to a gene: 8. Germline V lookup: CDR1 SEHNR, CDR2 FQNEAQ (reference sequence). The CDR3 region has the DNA TGTGCCAGCAGGCCCCAGGGGGCGGGGGAGACCCAGTACTTC. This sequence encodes CASRPQGAGETQYF. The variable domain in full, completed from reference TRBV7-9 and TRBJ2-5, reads DTGVSQNPRHKITKRGQNVTFRCDPISEHNRLYWYRQTLGQGPEFLTYFQNEAQLEKSRLLSDRFSAERPKGSFSTLEIQRTEQGDSAMYLCASRPQGAGETQYFGPGTRLLVL.

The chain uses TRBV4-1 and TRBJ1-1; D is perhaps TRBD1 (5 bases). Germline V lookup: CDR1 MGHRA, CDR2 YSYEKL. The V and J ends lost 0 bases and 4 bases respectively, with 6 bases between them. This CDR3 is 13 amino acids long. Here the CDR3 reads CASSQERGTEAFF. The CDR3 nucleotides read TGCGCCAGCAGCCAAGAAAGGGGCACTGAAGCTTTCTTT.

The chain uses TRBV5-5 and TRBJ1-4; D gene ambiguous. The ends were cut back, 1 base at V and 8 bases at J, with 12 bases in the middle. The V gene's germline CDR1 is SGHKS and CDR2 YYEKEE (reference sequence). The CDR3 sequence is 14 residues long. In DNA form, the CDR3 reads TGTGCCAGCAGCTTGACCGGGGAAAGAGAAAAACTGTTTTTT. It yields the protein CASSLTGEREKLFF.

The CDR3 here is CASSFRQPQHF. CDR3 nucleotides: TGTGCCAGCAGTTTTCGGCAGCCCCAGCATTTT. The rearrangement joins TRBV28 to TRBJ1-5; no clear D. This CDR3 comprises 11 residues. Trimming took 3 bases from V and 7 from J, leaving 4 bases between them. The germline V gene encodes CDR1 MDHEN and CDR2 SYDVKM.

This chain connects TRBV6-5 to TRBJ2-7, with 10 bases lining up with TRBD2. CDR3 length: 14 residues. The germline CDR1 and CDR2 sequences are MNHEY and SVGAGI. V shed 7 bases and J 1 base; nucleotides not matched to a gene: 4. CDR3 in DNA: TGTGCCAGCACTCATAGCGGGGGGTCCTACGAGCAGTACTTC. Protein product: CASTHSGGSYEQYF.

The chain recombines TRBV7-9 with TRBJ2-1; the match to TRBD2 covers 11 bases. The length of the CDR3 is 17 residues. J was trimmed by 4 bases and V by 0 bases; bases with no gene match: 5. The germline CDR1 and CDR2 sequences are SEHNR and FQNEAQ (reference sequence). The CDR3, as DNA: TGTGCCAGCAGCTTAGCTCGGGTAGCGGGAGGGTACAATGAGCAGTTCTTC. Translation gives CASSLARVAGGYNEQFF.

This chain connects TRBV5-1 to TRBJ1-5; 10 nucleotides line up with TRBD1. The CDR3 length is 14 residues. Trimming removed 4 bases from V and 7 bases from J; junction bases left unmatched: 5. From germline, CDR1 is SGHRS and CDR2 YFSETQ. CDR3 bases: TGCGCCAGCAGCCGTGGACAGGGGGAACAGCCCCAGCATTTT. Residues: CASSRGQGEQPQHF.

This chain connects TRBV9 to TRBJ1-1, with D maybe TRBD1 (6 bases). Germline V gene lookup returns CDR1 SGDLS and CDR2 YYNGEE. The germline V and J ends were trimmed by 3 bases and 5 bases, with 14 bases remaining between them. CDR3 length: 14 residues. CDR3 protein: CASSGKDSRTEAFF. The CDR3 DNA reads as TGTGCCAGCAGCGGGAAGGACAGCAGGACTGAAGCTTTCTTT.

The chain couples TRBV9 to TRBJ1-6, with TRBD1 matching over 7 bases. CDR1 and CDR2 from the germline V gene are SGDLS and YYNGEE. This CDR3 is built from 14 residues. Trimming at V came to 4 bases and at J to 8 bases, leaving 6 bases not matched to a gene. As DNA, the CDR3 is TGTGCCAGCAGCCCGCCAGGGGGTTATTCACCCCTCCACTTT. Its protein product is CASSPPGGYSPLHF. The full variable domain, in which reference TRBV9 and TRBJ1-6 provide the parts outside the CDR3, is DSGVTQTPKHLITATGQRVTLRCSPRSGDLSVYWYQQSLDQGLQFLIQYYNGEERAKGNILERFSAQQFPDLHSELNLSSLELGDSALYFCASSPPGGYSPLHFGNGTRLTVT.

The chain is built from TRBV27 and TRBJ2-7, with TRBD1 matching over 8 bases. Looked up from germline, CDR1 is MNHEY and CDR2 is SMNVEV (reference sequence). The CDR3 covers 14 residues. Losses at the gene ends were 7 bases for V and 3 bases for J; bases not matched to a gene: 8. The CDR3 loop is CASTSQGAGYEQYF. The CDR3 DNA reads TGTGCCAGCACCTCCCAGGGGGCTGGCTACGAGCAGTACTTC.

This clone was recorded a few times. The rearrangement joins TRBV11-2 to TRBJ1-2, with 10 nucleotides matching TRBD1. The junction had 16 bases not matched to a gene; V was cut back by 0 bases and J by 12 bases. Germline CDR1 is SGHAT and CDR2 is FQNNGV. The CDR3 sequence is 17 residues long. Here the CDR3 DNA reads TGTGCCAGCAGCTTAGAGTCCCTCCGGGACAGGGGCATGCGGAACACCTTC. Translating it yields CASSLESLRDRGMRNTF.

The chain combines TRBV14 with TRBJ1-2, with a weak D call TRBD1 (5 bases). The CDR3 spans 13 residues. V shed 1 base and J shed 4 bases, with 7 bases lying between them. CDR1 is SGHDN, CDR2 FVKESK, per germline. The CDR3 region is CASSQVQGYGYTF. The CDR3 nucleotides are TGTGCCAGCAGCCAAGTGCAGGGCTATGGCTACACCTTC.